This is a list of T cell receptor beta chains from one sample in a study of T cells after yellow fever vaccination. TCRdb re-derived calls from the 5' RACE reads in MiXCR, one entry per CDR3 protein. The sample lists 240,000 or so distinct CDR3 sequences; 6.9% were seen once. Specimen: CD4+ T cells sorted from PBMCs, collected 15 days after the yellow fever booster vaccination. The receptors originated from a man aged 25 to 40 who received the YFV17D yellow fever vaccine. Each CDR3 is given with its conserved first and last residue. A D gene is named only where the DNA matches it firmly. Size tells how often a clone was seen (once, few, many) or the class of an expanded clone, and some rows leave it out.

TRBV15	many	TRBD2	15	TRBJ2-7	CATSEISGSFYEQYF	TGTGCCACCAGTGAGATTAGCGGGAGTTTCTACGAGCAGTACTTC
TRBV6-2/TRBV6-3	NA	TRBD1	13	TRBJ1-1	CASSWDRSTEAFF	TGTGCCAGCAGTTGGGACAGGAGCACTGAAGCTTTCTTT
TRBV20-1	few	NA	14	TRBJ1-5	CSARRQQGDQPQHF	TGCAGTGCTAGACGCCAACAAGGAGATCAGCCCCAGCATTTT
TRBV5-4	few	NA	15	TRBJ2-1	CASSLGAGPNNEQFF	TGTGCCAGCAGCTTGGGGGCAGGGCCAAACAATGAGCAGTTCTTC
TRBV6-5	NA	NA	15	TRBJ1-1	CASSYSARMDTEAFF	TGTGCCAGCAGTTACTCTGCCAGGATGGACACTGAAGCTTTCTTT
TRBV2	many	NA	14	TRBJ2-1	CASRGRERHIEQFF	TGTGCCAGCAGAGGCAGGGAGAGACACATTGAGCAGTTCTTC
TRBV20-1	NA	NA	12	TRBJ2-6	CSANRGANVLTF	TGCAGTGCTAATCGTGGGGCCAACGTCCTGACTTTC
TRBV10-3	few	TRBD1	12	TRBJ2-5	CAIRTGIGPQYF	TGTGCCATCAGGACAGGGATTGGGCCCCAGTACTTC
TRBV29-1	NA	NA	11	TRBJ1-4	CSVSRAEKLFF	TGCAGCGTTAGCAGGGCTGAAAAACTGTTTTTT
TRBV5-4	many	TRBD1	15	TRBJ2-7	CASSVGQGGNYEQYF	TGTGCCAGCAGCGTGGGACAGGGAGGGAACTACGAGCAGTACTTC
TRBV20-1	few	NA	14	TRBJ1-4	CSASTDGINEKLFF	TGCAGTGCTAGTACGGACGGAATTAATGAAAAACTGTTTTTT
TRBV18	few	NA	15	TRBJ1-1	CASSPPGRLGAEAFF	TGTGCCAGCTCACCACCGGGTAGGTTAGGCGCTGAAGCTTTCTTT
TRBV7-2	many	NA	15	TRBJ2-2	CASSSYWGEGGELFF	TGTGCCAGCAGCTCCTATTGGGGGGAAGGCGGGGAGCTGTTTTTT
TRBV28	few	NA	12	TRBJ1-2	CASSLQAGGYTF	TGTGCCAGCAGTTTGCAAGCAGGTGGCTACACCTTC
TRBV12-3/TRBV12-4	many	NA	13	TRBJ2-1	CASGRKTYNEQFF	TGTGCCAGCGGACGGAAGACCTACAATGAGCAGTTCTTC
TRBV7-2	many	NA	13	TRBJ2-1	CASSLGLGDEQFF	TGCGCCAGCAGCTTGGGGCTAGGAGATGAGCAGTTCTTC
TRBV10-3	many	NA	13	TRBJ2-7	CAISVGDGYEQYF	TGTGCCATCAGTGTCGGGGACGGATACGAGCAGTACTTC
TRBV12-3/TRBV12-4	many	NA	14	TRBJ2-7	CASSLTASSYEQYF	TGTGCCAGCAGTTTGACGGCGAGCTCCTACGAGCAGTACTTC
TRBV7-8	NA	NA	13	TRBJ1-5	CASSLELVRPQHF	TGTGCCAGCAGCTTAGAGTTAGTTCGACCCCAGCATTTT
TRBV3-1	many	TRBD1	16	TRBJ1-6	CASSPSGTGRNSPLHF	TGTGCCAGCAGCCCCTCGGGGACAGGGCGGAATTCACCCCTCCACTTT
TRBV20-1	few	NA	13	TRBJ2-1	CSSVIASPNEQFF	TGCAGCTCCGTTATAGCCTCCCCCAATGAGCAGTTCTTC
TRBV4-1	NA	TRBD2	21	TRBJ2-3	CASSQDLGLADISLSTDTQYF	TGCGCCAGCAGCCAAGATCTAGGACTAGCGGATATTTCTTTAAGCACAGATACGCAGTATTTT
TRBV7-9	few	NA	14	TRBJ2-3	CASSQEGRTDTQYF	TGTGCCAGCAGCCAGGAGGGCCGCACAGATACGCAGTATTTT
TRBV7-2	few	NA	14	TRBJ1-2	CASSFRVPSDGYTF	TGTGCCAGCAGCTTCAGGGTCCCCAGTGATGGCTACACCTTC
TRBV12-3/TRBV12-4	few	NA	14	TRBJ1-1	CASSSIGDSTEAFF	TGTGCCAGCAGTTCGATTGGGGACTCCACTGAAGCTTTCTTT
TRBV29-1	many	NA	16	TRBJ2-3	CSVDLPEEGSTDTQYF	TGCAGCGTTGACCTCCCAGAGGAGGGGAGCACAGATACGCAGTATTTT
TRBV7-9	NA	TRBD2	15	TRBJ2-7	CASSLLAGTSYEQYF	TGTGCCAGCAGCCTACTAGCGGGGACCTCCTACGAGCAGTACTTC
TRBV19	many	NA	14	TRBJ2-7	CASSIRSEAYEQYF	TGTGCCAGTAGTATCCGGTCAGAAGCGTACGAGCAGTACTTC
TRBV30	NA	TRBD2	15	TRBJ2-1	CACLPTSGSYNEQFF	TGTGCCTGCCTGCCTACTAGCGGGAGTTACAATGAGCAGTTCTTC
TRBV5-6	few	NA	14	TRBJ2-5	CASSFRTTQETQYF	TGTGCCAGCAGCTTCCGGACAACTCAAGAGACCCAGTACTTC
TRBV6-2/TRBV6-3	few	TRBD2	18	TRBJ2-1	CASSYDLAGGPSYNEQFF	TGTGCCAGCAGTTATGACCTAGCGGGAGGGCCCTCCTACAATGAGCAGTTCTTC
TRBV10-3	many	TRBD2	13	TRBJ2-7	CAISVAGGYEQYF	TGTGCCATCAGTGTAGCGGGAGGCTACGAGCAGTACTTC
TRBV5-4	NA	NA	15	TRBJ2-2	CASSLSRLNTGELFF	TGTGCCAGCAGCTTGTCCCGGCTGAACACCGGGGAGCTGTTTTTT
TRBV25-1	once	NA	16	TRBJ2-2	CASSVPTGGFPGELFF	TGTGCCAGCAGTGTTCCGACGGGCGGATTCCCCGGGGAGCTGTTTTTT
TRBV6-6	NA	NA	11	TRBJ2-3	CASARGDTQYF	TGTGCCAGCGCTCGGGGGGATACGCAGTATTTT